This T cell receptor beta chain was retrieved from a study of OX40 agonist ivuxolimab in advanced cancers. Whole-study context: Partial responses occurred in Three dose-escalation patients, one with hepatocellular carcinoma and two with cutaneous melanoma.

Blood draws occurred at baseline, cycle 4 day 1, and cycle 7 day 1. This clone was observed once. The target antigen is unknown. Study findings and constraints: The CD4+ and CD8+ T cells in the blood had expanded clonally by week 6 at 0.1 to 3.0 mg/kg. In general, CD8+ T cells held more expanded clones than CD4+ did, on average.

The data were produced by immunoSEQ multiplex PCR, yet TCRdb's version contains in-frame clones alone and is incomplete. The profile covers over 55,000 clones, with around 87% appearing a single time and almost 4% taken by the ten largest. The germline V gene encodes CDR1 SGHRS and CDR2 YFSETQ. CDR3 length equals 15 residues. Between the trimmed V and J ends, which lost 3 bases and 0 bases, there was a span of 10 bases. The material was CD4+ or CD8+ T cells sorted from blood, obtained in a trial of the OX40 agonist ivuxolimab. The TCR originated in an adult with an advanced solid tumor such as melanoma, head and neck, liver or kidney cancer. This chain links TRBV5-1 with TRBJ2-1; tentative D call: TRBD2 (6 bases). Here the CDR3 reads CASSSGGGSYNEQFF. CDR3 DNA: TGCGCCAGCAGCTCCGGGGGAGGCTCCTACAATGAGCAGTTCTTC.